This T cell receptor beta chain was sequenced for a study of T cell repertoires in cytomegalovirus infection. V was shortened by 5 bases and J by 7 bases, with 15 bases between the two germline ends. From germline, CDR1 is SEHNR and CDR2 FQNEAQ (reference sequence). The CDR3 length is 13 residues. General study points: Predominance within the ex vivo response was attributable to HLA-C-restricted CMV-specific TCR beta clonotypes. Cumulative public TCR beta family frequency identified carriers of CMV plus the relevant HLA.

This clonotype was seen repeatedly, ten times or more. As yet, its antigen is unknown. TCRdb reprocessed the reads via MiXCR and lists one record per CDR3 protein. The table shows approximately 550,000 distinct CDR3 sequences, with 16% occurring only once. Sequenced: CD8+ T cells from PBMCs. The rearrangement joins TRBV7-9 to TRBJ2-7; weak D call: TRBD2 (6 bases). The source of this sequence is a human donor in good health (CMV status not recorded). Some clones in this sample may be carry-over from other donors' samples. CDR3 nucleotides: TGTGCCAGCAGCCCCTCAGCGGGCCGGGAGCAGTACTTC. Its protein is CASSPSAGREQYF.